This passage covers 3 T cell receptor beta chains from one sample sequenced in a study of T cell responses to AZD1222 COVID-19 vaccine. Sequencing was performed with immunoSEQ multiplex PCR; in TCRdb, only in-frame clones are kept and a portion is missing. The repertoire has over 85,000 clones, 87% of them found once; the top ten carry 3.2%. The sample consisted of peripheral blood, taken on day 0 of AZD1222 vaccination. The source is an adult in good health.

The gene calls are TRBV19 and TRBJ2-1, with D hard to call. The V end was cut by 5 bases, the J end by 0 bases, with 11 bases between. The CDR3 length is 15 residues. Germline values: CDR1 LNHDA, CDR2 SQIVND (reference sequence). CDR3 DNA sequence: TGTGCCAGTAGTGGTGGCAGGAGCTCCTACAATGAGCAGTTCTTC. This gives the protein CASSGGRSSYNEQFF.

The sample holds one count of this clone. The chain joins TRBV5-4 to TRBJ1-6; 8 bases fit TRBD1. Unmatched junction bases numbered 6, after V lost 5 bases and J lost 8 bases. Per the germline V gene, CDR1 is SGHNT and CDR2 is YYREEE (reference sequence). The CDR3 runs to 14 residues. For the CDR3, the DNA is TGTGCCAGCAGACAAGGGACAGGCGATTCACCCCTCCACTTT. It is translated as CASRQGTGDSPLHF.

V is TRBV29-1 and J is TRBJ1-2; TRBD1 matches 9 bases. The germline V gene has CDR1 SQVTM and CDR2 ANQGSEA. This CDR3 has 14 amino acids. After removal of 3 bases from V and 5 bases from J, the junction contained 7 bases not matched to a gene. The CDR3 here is CSVELTGGLYGYTF. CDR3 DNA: TGCAGCGTTGAGCTGACAGGGGGATTGTATGGCTACACCTTC.